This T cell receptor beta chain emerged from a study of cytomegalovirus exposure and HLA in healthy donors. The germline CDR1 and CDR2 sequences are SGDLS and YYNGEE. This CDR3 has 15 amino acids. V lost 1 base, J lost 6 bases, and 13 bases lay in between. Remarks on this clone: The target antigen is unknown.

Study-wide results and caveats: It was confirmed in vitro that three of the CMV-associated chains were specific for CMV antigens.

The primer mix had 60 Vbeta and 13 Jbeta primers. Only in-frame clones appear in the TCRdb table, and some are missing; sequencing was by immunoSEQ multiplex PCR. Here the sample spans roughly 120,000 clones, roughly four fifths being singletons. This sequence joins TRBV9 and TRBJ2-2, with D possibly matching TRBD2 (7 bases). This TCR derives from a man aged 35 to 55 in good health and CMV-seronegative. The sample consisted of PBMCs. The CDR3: CASSVREGDAGELFF. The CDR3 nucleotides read TGTGCCAGCAGCGTAAGGGAGGGGGACGCCGGGGAGCTGTTTTTT.